What follows are 17 T cell receptor beta chains derived from one specimen sequenced in a study of neoadjuvant nivolumab and ipilimumab in lung cancer. Clones were sequenced by immunoSEQ multiplex PCR, and TCRdb holds only the in-frame ones, with some missing. The top ten clones hold about 3% of a sample with 5,000 to 5,500 clones, 91% of them seen once. The input for sequencing was blood, taken after neoadjuvant nivolumab, alone or with ipilimumab, at or shortly before surgery. The origin of the receptors is an adult with non-small cell lung cancer. Some clones in this sample may be carry-over from other donors' samples.

The chain combines TRBV18 with TRBJ1-5; no firm D call. V shed 2 bases and J shed 1 base, with 6 bases lying between them. Germline lookup yields CDR1 KGHSH and CDR2 LQKENI. There are 14 residues in the CDR3. CDR3 in DNA: TGTGCCAGCTCACCAGGCGACAGCAATCAGCCCCAGCATTTT. Residues: CASSPGDSNQPQHF.

J is TRBJ2-1 and V is TRBV7-6; perhaps TRBD1 as D (5 bases). V was clipped by 5 bases and J by 0 bases, with 11 bases between them. CDR3 size: 15 residues. Germline-derived CDR1 and CDR2 are SGHVS and FNYEAQ. CDR3 sequence: CASSPRQSSYNEQFF. The CDR3 DNA reads as TGTGCCAGCAGCCCCAGACAGAGCTCCTACAATGAGCAGTTCTTC.

The chain couples TRBV7-8 to TRBJ2-2; TRBD2 matches 11 bases. V gave up 5 bases and J gave up 7 bases; unmatched junction bases: 18. The CDR3 has 19 amino acids. In germline, CDR1 is SGHVS, CDR2 FQNEAQ. CDR3 residues: CASSRTGGLAGGTVGELFF. CDR3 bases: TGTGCCAGCAGCCGAACAGGGGGCCTAGCGGGGGGTACGGTCGGGGAGCTGTTTTTT.

This chain connects TRBV6-1 to TRBJ1-5, with 10 bases fitting TRBD1. This CDR3 has 15 residues. V lost 6 bases, J lost 0 bases, and 2 bases stayed unmatched. Germline CDR1 and CDR2: MNHNS and SASEGT. CDR3 amino acids: CASRGTGVSNQPQHF. The CDR3 DNA reads as TGTGCCAGCAGGGGGACAGGGGTTAGCAATCAGCCCCAGCATTTT.

The chain links TRBV11-1 to TRBJ1-1; D remains ambiguous. The germline gives CDR1 SGHAT, CDR2 FQDESV (reference sequence). The length of the CDR3 is 13 residues. Trimming shortened V by 5 bases and J by 1 base, and 8 bases separated the two germline ends. CDR3 residues: CASSLTENTEAFF. The CDR3, as DNA: TGTGCCAGCAGCCTCACGGAGAACACTGAAGCTTTCTTT.

This chain links TRBV7-9 with TRBJ2-7, with 8 positions matching TRBD2. CDR3 length: 16 amino acids. Looked up from germline, CDR1 is SEHNR and CDR2 is FQNEAQ (reference sequence). With 8 bases clipped from V and 1 base from J, the junction kept 13 bases outside the gene matches. CDR3 in amino acids: CASPSGPGGGSYEQYF. In DNA, the CDR3 is TGTGCCAGCCCCTCCGGACCGGGGGGGGGTTCCTACGAGCAGTACTTC.

In nucleotides, the CDR3 is TGCGCCAGCAGCTTAGCGGGAGGGACCTACAATGAGCAGTTCTTC. Residues: CASSLAGGTYNEQFF. The V gene is TRBV5-1, the J gene TRBJ2-1; TRBD2 agrees at 10 bases. CDR3 length equals 15 residues. V dropped 2 bases and J dropped 2; count of bases not matched to a gene: 1. Per the germline V gene, CDR1 is SGHRS and CDR2 is YFSETQ.

V is TRBV6-1 and J is TRBJ1-5; D gene uncertain. Germline CDR1 reads MNHNS; CDR2 reads SASEGT. Trimming took 4 bases from V and 11 from J, leaving 18 bases between them. The CDR3 runs to 14 residues. The DNA of the CDR3 is TGTGCCAGCAGTGCCTCCAAGGATTTGGTGGCCCAGCATTTT. This encodes CASSASKDLVAQHF.

The chain uses TRBV2 and TRBJ2-1; 11 bases line up with TRBD1. Germline trimming cut 7 bases from V and 7 bases from J; bases unmatched to any gene: 6. There are 14 residues in the CDR3. CDR1 SNHLY and CDR2 FYNNEI come from the germline V gene. Here the CDR3 reads CASIRDRGYNEQFF. The DNA of the CDR3 is TGTGCCAGCATCCGGGACAGGGGGTATAATGAGCAGTTCTTC.

A word on this clone: No DNA is shown, since the ends of the CDR3 on it are uncertain; the CDR3 is the one TCRdb lists. The chain couples TRBV19 to TRBJ2-2; no check of the table's D call, TRBD2, against the DNA was made. The germline CDR1 and CDR2 sequences are LNHDA and SQIVND (reference sequence). The CDR3 is 14 amino acids long, termini counted. The CDR3 sequence: CASTSDLRTGELFF.

V gene TRBV6-1 combines with J gene TRBJ2-2; 7 nucleotides match TRBD2. With V trimmed by 4 bases and J by 5 bases, 10 bases remained unmatched. This CDR3 is 16 amino acids long. CDR1 is MNHNS, CDR2 SASEGT, per germline. This CDR3 is CASSAPGGWGTGELFF. The CDR3 nucleotides read TGTGCCAGCAGTGCCCCGGGAGGATGGGGGACCGGGGAGCTGTTTTTT.

This chain connects TRBV6-6 to TRBJ2-3; 7 nucleotides match TRBD1. The germline V gene encodes CDR1 MNHNY and CDR2 SVGAGI (reference sequence). With 4 bases clipped from V and 5 bases from J, the junction kept 6 bases outside the gene matches. The CDR3 has 14 amino acids. In DNA form, the CDR3 reads TGTGCCAGCAGTTCCCGACAGGGTGTAGATACGCAGTATTTT. Translated, it gives CASSSRQGVDTQYF.

The V gene is TRBV5-1, the J gene TRBJ2-3; 10 bases fit TRBD2. The germline gives CDR1 SGHRS, CDR2 YFSETQ. The CDR3 length is 16 residues. The V segment lost 4 bases and the J segment 0 bases; nucleotides outside the gene matches: 5. In nucleotides, the CDR3 is TGCGCCAGCAGCCCGGGACTAGCGCCTAGCACAGATACGCAGTATTTT. This translates into CASSPGLAPSTDTQYF.

V usage is TRBV6-5 and J usage is TRBJ2-7; the D call may be TRBD1 or TRBD2 (5 bases each). Between the trimmed V and J ends, which lost 5 bases and 3 bases, there was a span of 11 bases. Germline V gene sequence: CDR1 MNHEY, CDR2 SVGAGI. CDR3 length: 13 amino acids. CDR3 coding DNA: TGTGCCAGCAGTAGCCGGGACGGCTACGAGCAGTACTTC. Its protein product is CASSSRDGYEQYF.

The chain links TRBV11-3 to TRBJ2-7, with 13 nucleotides matching TRBD2. The germline CDR1 and CDR2 sequences are SGHNT and YENEEA. This CDR3 comprises 15 residues. V shed 5 bases, J shed 3 bases, and the junction held 4 bases outside the gene matches. The CDR3 here is CASSPGLAGVYEQYF. In nucleotides, the CDR3 is TGTGCCAGCAGCCCCGGACTAGCGGGAGTCTACGAGCAGTACTTC.

The rearrangement joins TRBV29-1 to TRBJ2-3; 10 nucleotides align to TRBD2. The CDR3 runs 12 residues. The trim removed 5 bases at V and 7 bases at J, leaving 3 bases unmatched. The V gene's germline CDR1 is SQVTM and CDR2 ANQGSEA. CDR3 coding DNA: TGCAGCGTTTTAGCGGGAGGACATACGCAGTATTTT. Protein product: CSVLAGGHTQYF.

The rearrangement uses TRBV30 and TRBJ1-4; possibly TRBD1 for D (5 bases). From germline, CDR1 is GTSNPN and CDR2 SVGIG (reference sequence). Trimming removed 5 bases from V and 8 bases from J, with 18 bases in between. This CDR3 is built from 14 residues. In DNA, the CDR3 is TGTGCCTGGTCCTCAGCGGGGGGTCGGGAAAAACTGTTTTTT. Protein product: CAWSSAGGREKLFF. Filled out from reference TRBV30 and TRBJ1-4, the complete variable domain reads SQTIHQWPATLVQPVGSPLSLECTVEGTSNPNLYWYRQAAGRGLQLLFYSVGIGQISSEVPQNLSASRPQDRQFILSSKKLLLSDSGFYLCAWSSAGGREKLFFGSGTQLSVL.